Listed below are T cell receptor beta chains from one sample, sequenced in a study of cytomegalovirus exposure and HLA in healthy donors. Only in-frame clones appear in the TCRdb table, and some are missing; sequencing was by immunoSEQ multiplex PCR. Here the sample spans 100,000 to 120,000 clones, under 97% being singletons. The specimen was PBMCs. The receptors derive from a woman between 18 and 29 years old in good health and CMV-seronegative. Both conserved end residues are part of each CDR3. The D gene is left open where the match is weak. Clone size is not always given. Where it is, it says once, few, many or a class for expanded clones.

d_call j_call clone_size v_call cdr3_aa cdr3_nt
NA TRBJ1-5 NA TRBV7-2 CASSFGRGTRSNQPQHF TGTGCCAGCAGCTTCGGGCGGGGGACTAGAAGCAATCAGCCCCAGCATTTT
NA TRBJ2-3 NA TRBV29-1 CSYSPGTTSTDTQYF TGCAGCTACAGTCCCGGGACAACTAGCACAGATACGCAGTATTTT
NA TRBJ2-7 NA TRBV14 CASSHGTGTSSYEQYF TGTGCCAGCAGCCACGGAACAGGGACAAGCTCCTACGAGCAGTACTTC
NA TRBJ1-3 NA TRBV28 CASSFRGSGNTIYF TGTGCCAGCAGTTTTAGGGGATCTGGAAACACCATATATTTT
TRBD2 TRBJ2-2 once TRBV2 CASTLKSRTSGGRTGELFF TGTGCCAGCACCCTCAAATCTCGGACTAGCGGGGGGAGAACCGGGGAGCTGTTTTTT
NA TRBJ1-1 few TRBV2 CASTFDTEAFF TGTGCCAGCACCTTCGACACTGAAGCTTTCTTT
NA TRBJ1-6 few TRBV6-1 CAFRGSSYNSPLHF TGTGCTTTTCGGGGGAGCTCCTATAATTCACCCCTCCACTTT
TRBD2 TRBJ2-7 NA TRBV18 CASSRERGGAYEQYF TGTGCCAGCTCACGGGAGCGGGGGGGCGCCTACGAGCAGTACTTC
NA TRBJ2-3 NA TRBV4-3 CASSQDGGAQDTQYF TGCGCCAGCAGCCAAGATGGGGGGGCCCAAGATACGCAGTATTTT
TRBD1 TRBJ1-6 once TRBV4-3 CASSQDPWTGHSPLHF TGCGCCAGCAGCCAAGACCCATGGACAGGGCATTCACCCCTCCACTTT